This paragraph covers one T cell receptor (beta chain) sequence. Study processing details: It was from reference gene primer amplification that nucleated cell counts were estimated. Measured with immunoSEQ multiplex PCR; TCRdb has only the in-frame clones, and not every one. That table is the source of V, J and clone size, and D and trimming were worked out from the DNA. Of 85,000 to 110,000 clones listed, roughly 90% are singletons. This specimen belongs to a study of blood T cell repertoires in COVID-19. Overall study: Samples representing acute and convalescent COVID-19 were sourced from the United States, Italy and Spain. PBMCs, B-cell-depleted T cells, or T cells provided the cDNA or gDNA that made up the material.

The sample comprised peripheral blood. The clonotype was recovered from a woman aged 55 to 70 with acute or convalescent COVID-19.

CDR3 bases: TGTGCCAGCAGTGAATCCTCCCAGGGTGAAGCTTTCTTT. It specifies CASSESSQGEAFF. This chain uses TRBV2 with TRBJ1-1, with a possible D match to TRBD1 (5 bases). Trimming removed 2 bases from V and 7 bases from J, with 11 bases in between. From germline, CDR1 is SNHLY and CDR2 FYNNEI. The CDR3 loop spans 13 amino acids. The complete variable domain, with remaining parts taken from reference TRBV2 and TRBJ1-1, reads EPEVTQTPSHQVTQMGQEVILRCVPISNHLYFYWYRQILGQKVEFLVSFYNNEISEKSEIFDDQFSVERPDGSNFTLKIRSTKLEDSAMYFCASSESSQGEAFFGQGTRLTVV.